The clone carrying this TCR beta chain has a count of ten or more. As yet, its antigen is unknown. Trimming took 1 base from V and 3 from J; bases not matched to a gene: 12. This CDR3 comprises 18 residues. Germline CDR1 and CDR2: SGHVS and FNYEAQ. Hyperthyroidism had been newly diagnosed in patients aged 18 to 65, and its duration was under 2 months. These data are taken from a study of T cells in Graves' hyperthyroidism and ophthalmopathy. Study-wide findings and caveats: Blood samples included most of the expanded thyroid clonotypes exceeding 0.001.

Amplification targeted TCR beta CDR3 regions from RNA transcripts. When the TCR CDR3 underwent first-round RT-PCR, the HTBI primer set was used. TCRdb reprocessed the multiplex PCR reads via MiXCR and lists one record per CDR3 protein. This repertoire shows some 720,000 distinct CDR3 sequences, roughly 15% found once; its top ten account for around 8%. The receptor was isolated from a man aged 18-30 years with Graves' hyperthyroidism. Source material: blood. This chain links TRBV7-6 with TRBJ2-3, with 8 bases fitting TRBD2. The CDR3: CASSLVVREAGVTDTQYF. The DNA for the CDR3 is TGTGCCAGCAGCTTAGTGGTGCGGGAGGCCGGTGTGACAGATACGCAGTATTTT.